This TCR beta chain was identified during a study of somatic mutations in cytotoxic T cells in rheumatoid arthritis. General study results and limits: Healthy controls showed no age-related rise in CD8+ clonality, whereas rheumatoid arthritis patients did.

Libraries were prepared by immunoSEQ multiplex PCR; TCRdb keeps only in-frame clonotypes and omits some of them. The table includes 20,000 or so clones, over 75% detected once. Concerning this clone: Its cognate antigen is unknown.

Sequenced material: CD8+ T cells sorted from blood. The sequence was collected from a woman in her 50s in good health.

The CDR3 DNA is TGTGCCAGCAGCTTAGTAGGGCCTCATGAAGCTTTCTTT. Translated: CASSLVGPHEAFF. The chain has TRBV7-9 and TRBJ1-1; D remains ambiguous. Germline CDR1 reads SEHNR; CDR2 reads FQNEAQ (reference sequence). V lost 1 base and J 7 bases, leaving 10 bases between the germline ends. This CDR3 contains 13 residues.